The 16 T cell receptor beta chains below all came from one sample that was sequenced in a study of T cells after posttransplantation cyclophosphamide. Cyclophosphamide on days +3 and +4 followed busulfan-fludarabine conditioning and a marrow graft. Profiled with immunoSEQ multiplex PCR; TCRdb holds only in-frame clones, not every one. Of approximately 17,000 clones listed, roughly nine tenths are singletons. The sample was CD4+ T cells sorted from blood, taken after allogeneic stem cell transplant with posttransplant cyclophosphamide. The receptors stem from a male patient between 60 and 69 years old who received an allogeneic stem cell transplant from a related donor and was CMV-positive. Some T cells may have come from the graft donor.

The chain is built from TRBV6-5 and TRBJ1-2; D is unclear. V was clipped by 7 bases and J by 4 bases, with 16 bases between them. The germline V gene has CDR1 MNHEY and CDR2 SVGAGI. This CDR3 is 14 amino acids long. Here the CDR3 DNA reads TGTGCCAGCACTCCGCCAGGATACGGCTATGGCTACACCTTC. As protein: CASTPPGYGYGYTF.

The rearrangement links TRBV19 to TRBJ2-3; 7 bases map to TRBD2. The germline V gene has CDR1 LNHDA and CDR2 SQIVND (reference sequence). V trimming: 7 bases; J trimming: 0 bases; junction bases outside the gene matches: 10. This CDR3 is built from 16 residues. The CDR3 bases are TGTGCCAGTACCCTAGGAGGGACTAAGAGCACAGATACGCAGTATTTT. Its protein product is CASTLGGTKSTDTQYF.

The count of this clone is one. This CDR3 is CASSLGGGGYTEAFF. The DNA for the CDR3 is TGTGCCAGCAGCTTAGGGGGAGGGGGGTACACTGAAGCTTTCTTT. This chain uses TRBV7-2 with TRBJ1-1; tentatively, D is TRBD1 (6 bases). Germline lookup yields CDR1 SGHTA and CDR2 FQGNSA. V dropped 1 base and J dropped 3 bases, with 12 bases sitting between them. The CDR3 loop spans 15 amino acids.

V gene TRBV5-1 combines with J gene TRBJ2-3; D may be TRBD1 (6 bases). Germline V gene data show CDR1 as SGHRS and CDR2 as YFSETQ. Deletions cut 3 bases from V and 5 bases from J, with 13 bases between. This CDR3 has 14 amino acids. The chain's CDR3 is CASSSTGWGDTQYF. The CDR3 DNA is TGCGCCAGCAGCTCTACAGGGTGGGGAGATACGCAGTATTTT.

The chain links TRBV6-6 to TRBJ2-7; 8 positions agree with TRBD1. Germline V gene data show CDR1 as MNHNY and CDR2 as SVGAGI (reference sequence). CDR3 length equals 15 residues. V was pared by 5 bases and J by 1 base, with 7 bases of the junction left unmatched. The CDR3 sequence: CASSPRQGPSYEQYF. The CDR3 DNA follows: TGTGCCAGCAGTCCCCGACAGGGGCCGTCCTACGAGCAGTACTTC.

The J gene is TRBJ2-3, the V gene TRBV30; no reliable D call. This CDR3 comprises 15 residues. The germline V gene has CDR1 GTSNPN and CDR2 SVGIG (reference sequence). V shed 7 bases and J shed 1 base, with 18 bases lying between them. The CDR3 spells CAFTVGQLRTDTQYF. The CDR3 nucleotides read TGTGCCTTTACGGTGGGCCAACTTCGCACAGATACGCAGTATTTT.

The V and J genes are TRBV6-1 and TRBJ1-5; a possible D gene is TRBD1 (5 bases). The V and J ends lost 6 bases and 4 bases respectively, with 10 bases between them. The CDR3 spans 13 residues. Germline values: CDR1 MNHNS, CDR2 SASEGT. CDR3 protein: CASRSGRNQPQHF. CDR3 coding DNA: TGTGCCAGCAGGTCAGGGAGGAATCAGCCCCAGCATTTT.

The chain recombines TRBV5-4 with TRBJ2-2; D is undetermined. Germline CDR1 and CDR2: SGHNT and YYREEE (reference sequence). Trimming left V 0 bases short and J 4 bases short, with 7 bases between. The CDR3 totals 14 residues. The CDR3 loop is CASSLVKSTGELFF. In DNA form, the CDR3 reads TGTGCCAGCAGCTTGGTAAAGAGCACCGGGGAGCTGTTTTTT.

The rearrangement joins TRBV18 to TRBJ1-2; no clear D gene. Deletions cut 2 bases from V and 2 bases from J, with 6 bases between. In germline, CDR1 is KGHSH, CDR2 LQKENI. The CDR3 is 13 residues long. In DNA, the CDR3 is TGTGCCAGCTCACCAGCCGGGAACTATGGCTACACCTTC. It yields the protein CASSPAGNYGYTF.

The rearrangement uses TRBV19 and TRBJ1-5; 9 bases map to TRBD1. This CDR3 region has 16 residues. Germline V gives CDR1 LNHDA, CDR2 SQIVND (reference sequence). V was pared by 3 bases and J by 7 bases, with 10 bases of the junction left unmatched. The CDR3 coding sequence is TGTGCCAGTAGTATTCCGGACAGGGGTCGAAACCAGCCCCAGCATTTT. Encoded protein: CASSIPDRGRNQPQHF.

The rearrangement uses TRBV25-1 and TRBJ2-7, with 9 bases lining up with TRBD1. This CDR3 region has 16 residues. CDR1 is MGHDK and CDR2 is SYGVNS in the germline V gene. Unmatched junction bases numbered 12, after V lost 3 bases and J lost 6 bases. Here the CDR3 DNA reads TGTGCCAGCAGTGACACGGACAGGGGAACCCGTAGCGAGCAGTACTTC. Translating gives CASSDTDRGTRSEQYF.

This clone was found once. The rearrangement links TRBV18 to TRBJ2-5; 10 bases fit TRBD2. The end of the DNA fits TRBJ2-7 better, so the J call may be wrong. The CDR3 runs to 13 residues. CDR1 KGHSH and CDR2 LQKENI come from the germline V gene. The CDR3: CASSSGGAYEQYF. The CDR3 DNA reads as TGTGCCAGCTCAAGCGGGGGGGCCTACGAGCAGTACTTC.

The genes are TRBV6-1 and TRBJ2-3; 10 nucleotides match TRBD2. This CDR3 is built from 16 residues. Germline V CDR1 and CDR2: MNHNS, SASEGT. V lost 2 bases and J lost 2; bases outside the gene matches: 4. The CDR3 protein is CASSEIAGGITDTQYF. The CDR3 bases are TGTGCCAGCAGTGAAATAGCGGGGGGCATCACAGATACGCAGTATTTT.

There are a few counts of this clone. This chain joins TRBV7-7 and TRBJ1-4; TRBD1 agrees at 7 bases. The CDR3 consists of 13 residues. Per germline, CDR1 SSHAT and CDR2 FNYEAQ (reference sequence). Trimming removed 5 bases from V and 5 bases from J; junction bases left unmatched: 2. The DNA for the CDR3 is TGTGCCAGCAGCAAACAGGGGAATGAAAAACTGTTTTTT. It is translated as CASSKQGNEKLFF.

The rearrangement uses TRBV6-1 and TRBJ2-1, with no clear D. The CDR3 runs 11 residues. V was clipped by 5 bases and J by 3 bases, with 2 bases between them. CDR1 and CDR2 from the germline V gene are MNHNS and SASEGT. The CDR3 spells CASSRYNEQFF. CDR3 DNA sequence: TGTGCCAGCAGTCGCTACAATGAGCAGTTCTTC.

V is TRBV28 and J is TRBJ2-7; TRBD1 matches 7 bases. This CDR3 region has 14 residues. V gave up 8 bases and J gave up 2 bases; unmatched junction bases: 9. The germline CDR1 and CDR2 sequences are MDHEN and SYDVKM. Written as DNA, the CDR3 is TGTGCCAGCTTCTCCCGGGACAGCCCCTACGAGCAGTACTTC. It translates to CASFSRDSPYEQYF.